Presented here are 4 T cell receptor beta chains from one specimen sequenced in a study of T cells in Graves' hyperthyroidism and ophthalmopathy. The investigators amplified TCR beta CDR3 regions from RNA transcripts. A set of HTBI primers served as the primers for a first-round RT-PCR of the TCR CDR3. TCRdb reprocessed the multiplex PCR reads via MiXCR and lists one record per CDR3 protein. The table includes fewer than 600,000 distinct CDR3 sequences, roughly 15% detected once. The sequenced sample consisted of blood. Receptor source: a woman aged 40 to 50 with Graves' hyperthyroidism.

The sample holds many counts of this clonotype. The J gene is TRBJ1-5, the V gene TRBV27, with 8 bases matching TRBD1. This CDR3 contains 15 residues. The V gene's germline CDR1 is MNHEY and CDR2 SMNVEV (reference sequence). Unmatched junction bases numbered 9, after V lost 4 bases and J lost 7 bases. The CDR3 protein is CASSSRGQGGQPQHF. The CDR3 DNA reads as TGTGCCAGCAGTTCCAGGGGGCAGGGGGGGCAGCCCCAGCATTTT.

This clonotype was seen a handful of times. This chain links TRBV20-1 with TRBJ2-3; no reliable D call. The ends were cut back, 4 bases at V and 2 bases at J, with 25 bases in the middle. The CDR3 is made up of 18 amino acids. CDR1 and CDR2 from the germline V gene are DFQATT and SNEGSKA (reference sequence). CDR3 sequence reads: CSAIPRSGYLSNTDTQYF. In DNA form, the CDR3 reads TGCAGTGCTATCCCTCGATCGGGCTACCTCTCCAACACAGATACGCAGTATTTT.

The chain couples TRBV28 to TRBJ2-6, with D possibly TRBD1 on 6 matching bases. Trimming took off 6 bases at V and 1 base at J, with 19 bases between the two ends. Germline V CDR1 and CDR2: MDHEN, SYDVKM. The CDR3 extends over 18 amino acids. CDR3: CASSMTGPGRSGANVLTF. The CDR3 bases are TGTGCCAGCAGCATGACAGGACCAGGACGATCTGGGGCCAACGTCCTGACTTTC.

This clonotype was picked up many times. V gene TRBV28 combines with J gene TRBJ2-7; 11 bases match TRBD2. The CDR3 consists of 15 residues. V lost 6 bases and J lost 3; bases outside the gene matches: 7. Germline lookup yields CDR1 MDHEN and CDR2 SYDVKM. The CDR3 region is CASRETSGTLYEQYF. For the CDR3, the DNA is TGTGCCAGCAGGGAGACTAGCGGGACACTCTACGAGCAGTACTTC.